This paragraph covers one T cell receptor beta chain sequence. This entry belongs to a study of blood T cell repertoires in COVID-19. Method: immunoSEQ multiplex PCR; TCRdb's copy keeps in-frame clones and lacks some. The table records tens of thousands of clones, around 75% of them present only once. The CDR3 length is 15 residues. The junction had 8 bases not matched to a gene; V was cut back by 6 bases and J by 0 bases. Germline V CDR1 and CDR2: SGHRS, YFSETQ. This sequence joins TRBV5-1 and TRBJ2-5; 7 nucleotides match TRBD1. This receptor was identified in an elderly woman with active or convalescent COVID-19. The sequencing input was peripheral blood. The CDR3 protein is CASTLSGTDQETQYF. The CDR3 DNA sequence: TGCGCCAGCACACTTTCCGGGACAGACCAAGAGACCCAGTACTTC.